Listed below are T cell receptor beta chains from one sample, sequenced in a study of cytomegalovirus exposure and HLA in healthy donors. Repertoires were generated with immunoSEQ multiplex PCR, while TCRdb's copy carries only in-frame clones and drops some. The sample holds 100,000 to 150,000 clones, approximately 80% seen once. Sequenced material: PBMCs. The source is a female donor in good health and CMV-seronegative. Each CDR3 is given with its conserved first and last residue. D genes are given only for firm matches. Clone size is not always given. Where it is, it says once, few, many or a class for expanded clones.

>.|.|TRBV19|TRBJ2-5
TGTGCCAGTAGTATAGATGTAACGGGGGCCCAGTACTTC
CASSIDVTGAQYF
>few|TRBD1|TRBV27|TRBJ1-2
TGTGCCAGCAGTTTATACAGGGGGCAAAACTATGGCTACACCTTC
CASSLYRGQNYGYTF
>.|.|TRBV9|TRBJ2-2
TGTGCCAGCAGCGCGGCTAGCCGGGACACCGGGGAGCTGTTTTTT
CASSAASRDTGELFF
>.|TRBD1|TRBV5-1|TRBJ2-2
TGCGCCAGCAGCTTGGTAACAGGGGCGAACACCGGGGAGCTGTTTTTT
CASSLVTGANTGELFF
>.|TRBD2|TRBV25-1|TRBJ2-5
TGCGCCAGCAAGGAAAGCGGGAGGGGGTACCAAGAGACCCAGTACTTC
CASKESGRGYQETQYF
>.|TRBD1|TRBV7-2|TRBJ1-4
TGTGCCAGCAGTCGGACAGGGTCCAATGAAAAACTGTTTTTT
CASSRTGSNEKLFF
>.|TRBD1|TRBV5-8|TRBJ1-2
TGTGCCAGCAGCTTGGTTATTAGACAGGGGAATGGCTACACCTTC
CASSLVIRQGNGYTF
>.|TRBD1|TRBV7-6|TRBJ2-1
TGTGCCAGCAGCCCAGGGACAGGGACTTACAATGAGCAGTTCTTC
CASSPGTGTYNEQFF
>.|.|TRBV18|TRBJ1-2
TGTGCCAGCTCACCAATGGTTTTCGGAGGGCTCCAAAACTATGGCTACACCTTC
CASSPMVFGGLQNYGYTF
>.|.|TRBV4-2|TRBJ1-6
TGTGCCAGCAGCCAAGCAGGGCTTAATTCACCCCTCCACTTT
CASSQAGLNSPLHF
>.|.|TRBV15|TRBJ2-7
TGTGCCACCAGCAGAGATCGAGACAGCTCCTACGAGCAGTACTTC
CATSRDRDSSYEQYF
>.|TRBD1|TRBV7-8|TRBJ1-1
TGTGCCAGCAGCCCGAGGGACAGGATTGTGAACACTGAAGCTTTCTTT
CASSPRDRIVNTEAFF
>.|.|TRBV25-1|TRBJ1-2
TGTGCCAGCAGCCCTGGGGCAAACTATGGCTACACCTTC
CASSPGANYGYTF
>.|.|TRBV7-9|TRBJ2-7
TGTTCCAGCAGCTTAGATGGGGGCCCTCCCTCCTACGAGCAGTACTTC
CSSSLDGGPPSYEQYF
>few|TRBD1|TRBV7-3|TRBJ2-3
TGTGCCAGCAGCCAATATCCCACAGGGGGCTCCACAGATACGCAGTATTTT
CASSQYPTGGSTDTQYF
>few|TRBD1|TRBV19|TRBJ1-1
TGTGCCAGTAGTATTGTAGGGGGCTGGGCTGAAGCTTTCTTT
CASSIVGGWAEAFF
>.|.|TRBV30|TRBJ1-4
TGTGCCTGGAACGATCGTAACGGGGATGAAAAACTGTTTTTT
CAWNDRNGDEKLFF
>.|TRBD1|TRBV11-2|TRBJ1-4
TGTGCCAGCAGCTTAGACAGGGGGCTTGAAAAACTGTTTTTT
CASSLDRGLEKLFF
>.|.|TRBV12-2|TRBJ1-1
TGTGCAAGTCGCTCCCCGATTAGGAACACTGAAGCTTTCTTT
CASRSPIRNTEAFF
>.|TRBD1|TRBV11-2|TRBJ2-1
TGTGCCAGCAGCTTAGCGCGGGACAGGGGGGGCGAGCAGTTCTTC
CASSLARDRGGEQFF
>.|TRBD2|TRBV5-1|TRBJ2-1
TGCGCCAGCAGCTTGAGTGGGACTAGCGGGGCCGCCCTGGATGAGCAGTTCTTC
CASSLSGTSGAALDEQFF
>.|.|TRBV30|TRBJ2-5
TGTGCCTGGAGTGTCATGGAGACCCAGTACTTC
CAWSVMETQYF
>.|.|TRBV10-1|TRBJ1-4
TGCGCCAGCGTCTGGGCCGCTCGCGACACTAATGAAAAACTGTTTTTT
CASVWAARDTNEKLFF
>.|.|TRBV5-4|TRBJ2-5
TGTGCCAGCAGCTTAGGACTGGTGGAGACCCAGTACTTC
CASSLGLVETQYF
>.|.|TRBV5-6|TRBJ1-5
TGTGCCAGCAGCTTAAAGCAGGGTTCCAGTCAGCCCCAGCATTTT
CASSLKQGSSQPQHF
>.|.|TRBV4-3|TRBJ1-4
TGCGCCAGCAGCCAAGAACAGTTGTCAACTAATGAAAAACTGTTTTTT
CASSQEQLSTNEKLFF
>.|.|TRBV5-1|TRBJ2-3
TGCGCCAGCAGCTTGGGGCCCACAGATACGCAGTATTTT
CASSLGPTDTQYF
>.|.|TRBV5-1|TRBJ2-3
TGCGCCAGCAGCTTGGGCGGGATAATGACAGATACGCAGTATTTT
CASSLGGIMTDTQYF
>many|TRBD1|TRBV6-5|TRBJ2-7
TGTGCCAGCAGTTCCGACGGGACAGTGAACGAGCAGTACTTC
CASSSDGTVNEQYF
>.|.|TRBV7-9|TRBJ2-4
TGTGCCAGCAGCTTAACAGGGTCCAAAAACATTCAGTACTTC
CASSLTGSKNIQYF
>.|.|TRBV7-9|TRBJ1-1
TGTGCCAGCAGCTTAGGCCAGACAAGAGAAGCTTTCTTT
CASSLGQTREAFF
>once|TRBD2|TRBV27|TRBJ2-5
TGTGCCAGCAGTATCCGACTAGCGGAAGAGACCCAGTACTTC
CASSIRLAEETQYF
>.|.|TRBV6-1|TRBJ1-3
TGTGCCAGCAGTGAACGGGGAAACACCATATATTTT
CASSERGNTIYF
>.|TRBD1|TRBV9|TRBJ2-7
TGTGCCAGCAGCGCTGATCACAGGGGGAACTACGAGCAGTACTTC
CASSADHRGNYEQYF
>once|TRBD2|TRBV5-1|TRBJ2-7
TGCGCCAGCAGCTTGGTCAGTACGGGGAGGGGACTACTACACGAGCAGTACTTC
CASSLVSTGRGLLHEQYF
>.|.|TRBV13|TRBJ2-2
TGTGCCAGCAGCTTAGGCGGGCGGAGCAGGGGCACCGGGGAGCTGTTTTTT
CASSLGGRSRGTGELFF
>.|TRBD1|TRBV25-1|TRBJ1-1
TGTGCCAGCAGTGAATTAGGACAGGAGAACACTGAAGCTTTCTTT
CASSELGQENTEAFF
>.|.|TRBV18|TRBJ2-7
TGTGCCAGCTCAAACACGGACTTCTCCTACGAGCAGTACTTC
CASSNTDFSYEQYF